This TCR beta chain was documented in a study of cytomegalovirus exposure and HLA in healthy donors. This clone has just a few counts. The CDR3 has 13 amino acids. Germline V gene data show CDR1 as SQVTM and CDR2 as ANQGSEA. Trimming cost V 6 bases and J 1 base, with 12 bases left between them. The primer mix had 60 Vbeta and 13 Jbeta primers. This table comes from immunoSEQ multiplex PCR, and its TCRdb copy is limited to in-frame clones, with some not included. This sample has about 170,000 clones; 75% to 80% occur once, and the top ten carry around 0.89%. This chain connects TRBV29-1 to TRBJ1-1, with D maybe TRBD1 (6 bases). This TCR was sampled from a woman aged 50 to 60 in good health and CMV-seropositive. Material for sequencing was PBMCs. For the CDR3, the DNA is TGCAGCGTCGCAAAACAGGGGAACACTGAAGCTTTCTTT. Its translation is CSVAKQGNTEAFF.